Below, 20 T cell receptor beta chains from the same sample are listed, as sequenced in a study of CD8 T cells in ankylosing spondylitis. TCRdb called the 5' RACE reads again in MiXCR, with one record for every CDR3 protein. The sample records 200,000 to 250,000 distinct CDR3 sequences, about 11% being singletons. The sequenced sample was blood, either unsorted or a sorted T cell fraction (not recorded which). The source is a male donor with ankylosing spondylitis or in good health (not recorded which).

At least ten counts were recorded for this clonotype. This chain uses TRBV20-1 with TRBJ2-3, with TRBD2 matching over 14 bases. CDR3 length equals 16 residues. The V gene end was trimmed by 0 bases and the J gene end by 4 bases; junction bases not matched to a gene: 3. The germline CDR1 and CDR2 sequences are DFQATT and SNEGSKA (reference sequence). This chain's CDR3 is CSARDRLAGGPDTQYF. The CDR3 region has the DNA TGCAGTGCTAGAGATCGACTAGCGGGGGGGCCAGATACGCAGTATTTT.

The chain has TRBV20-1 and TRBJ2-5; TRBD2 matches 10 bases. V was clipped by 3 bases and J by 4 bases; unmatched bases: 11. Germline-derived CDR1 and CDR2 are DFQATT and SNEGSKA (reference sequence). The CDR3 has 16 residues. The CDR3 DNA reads TGCAGTGCTAGCTCGCCATTAGCGGGGGGCATAGAGACCCAGTACTTC. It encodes CSASSPLAGGIETQYF.

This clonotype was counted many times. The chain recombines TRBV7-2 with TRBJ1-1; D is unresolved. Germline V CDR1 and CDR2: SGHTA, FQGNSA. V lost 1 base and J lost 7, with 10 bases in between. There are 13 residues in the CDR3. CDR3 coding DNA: TGTGCCAGCAGCTTAGTGCGTACACGTGAAGCTTTCTTT. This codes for CASSLVRTREAFF.

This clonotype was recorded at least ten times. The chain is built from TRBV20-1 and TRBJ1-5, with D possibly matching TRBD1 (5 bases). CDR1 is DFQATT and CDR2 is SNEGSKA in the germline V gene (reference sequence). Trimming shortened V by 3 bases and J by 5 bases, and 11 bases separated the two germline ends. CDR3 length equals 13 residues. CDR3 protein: CSASQDTDQPQHF. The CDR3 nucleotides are TGCAGTGCTAGTCAGGACACTGATCAGCCCCAGCATTTT.

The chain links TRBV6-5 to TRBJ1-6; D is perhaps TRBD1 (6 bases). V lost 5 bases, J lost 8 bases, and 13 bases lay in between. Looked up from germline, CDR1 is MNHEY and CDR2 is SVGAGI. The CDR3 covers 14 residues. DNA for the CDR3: TGTGCCAGCAGTAACGGACAGAGATATTCACCCCTCCACTTT. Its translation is CASSNGQRYSPLHF.

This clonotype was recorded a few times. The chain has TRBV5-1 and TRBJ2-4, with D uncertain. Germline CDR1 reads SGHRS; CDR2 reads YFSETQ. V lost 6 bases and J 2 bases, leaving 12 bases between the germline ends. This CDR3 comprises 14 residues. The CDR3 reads CASTPLESKNIQYF. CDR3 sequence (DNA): TGCGCCAGCACCCCCTTGGAATCCAAAAACATTCAGTACTTC. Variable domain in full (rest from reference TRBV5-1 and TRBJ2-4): KAGVTQTPRYLIKTRGQQVTLSCSPISGHRSVSWYQQTPGQGLQFLFEYFSETQRNKGNFPGRFSGRQFSNSRSEMNVSTLELGDSALYLCASTPLESKNIQYFGAGTRLSVL.

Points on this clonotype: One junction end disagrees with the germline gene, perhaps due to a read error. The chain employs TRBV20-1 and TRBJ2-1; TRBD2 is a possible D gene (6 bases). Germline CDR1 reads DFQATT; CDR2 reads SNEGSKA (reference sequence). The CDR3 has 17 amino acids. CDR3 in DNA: TGCTGTGCTGTCCCCTCGGGGAGGCCCCTCTCCTACAATGAGCAGTTCTTC. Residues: CCAVPSGRPLSYNEQFF.

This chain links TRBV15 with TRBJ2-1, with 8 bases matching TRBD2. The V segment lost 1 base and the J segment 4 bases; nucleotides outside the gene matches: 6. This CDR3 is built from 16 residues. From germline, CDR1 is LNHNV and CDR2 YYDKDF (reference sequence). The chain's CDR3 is CATSRGGGGPYNEQFF. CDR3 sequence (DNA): TGTGCCACCAGCAGAGGAGGCGGGGGGCCTTACAATGAGCAGTTCTTC.

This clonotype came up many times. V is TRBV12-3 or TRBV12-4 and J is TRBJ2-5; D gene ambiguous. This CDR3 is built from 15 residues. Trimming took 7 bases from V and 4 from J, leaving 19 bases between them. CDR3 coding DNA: TGTGCCAGCACCCCCGGGCCCTCCATGCCAGAGACCCAGTACTTC. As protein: CASTPGPSMPETQYF.

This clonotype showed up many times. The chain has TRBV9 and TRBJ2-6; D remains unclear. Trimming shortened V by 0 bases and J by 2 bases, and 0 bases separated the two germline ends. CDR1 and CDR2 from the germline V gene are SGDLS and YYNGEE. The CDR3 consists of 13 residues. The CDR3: CASSVAGANVLTF. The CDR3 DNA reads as TGTGCCAGCAGCGTAGCTGGGGCCAACGTCCTGACTTTC.

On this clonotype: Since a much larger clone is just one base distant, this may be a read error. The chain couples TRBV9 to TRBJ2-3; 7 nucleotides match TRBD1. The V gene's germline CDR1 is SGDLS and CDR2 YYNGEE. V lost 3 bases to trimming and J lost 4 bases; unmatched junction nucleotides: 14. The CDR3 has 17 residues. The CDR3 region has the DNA TGTGCCAGCAGCGCGGGCCCTGGGACAGCGCTCGCAGATACGCAGTATTTT. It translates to CASSAGPGTALADTQYF.

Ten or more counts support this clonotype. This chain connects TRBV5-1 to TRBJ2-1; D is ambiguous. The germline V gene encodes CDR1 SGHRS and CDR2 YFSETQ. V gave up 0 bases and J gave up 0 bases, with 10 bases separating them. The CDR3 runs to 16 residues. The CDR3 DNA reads TGCGCCAGCAGCTTGGATCTGGGTGGCTCCTACAATGAGCAGTTCTTC. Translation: CASSLDLGGSYNEQFF.

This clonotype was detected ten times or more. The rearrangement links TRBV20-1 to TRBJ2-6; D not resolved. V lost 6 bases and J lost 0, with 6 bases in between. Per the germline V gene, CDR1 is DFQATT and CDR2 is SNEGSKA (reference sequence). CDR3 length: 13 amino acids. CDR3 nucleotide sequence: TGCAGTGCAACGGTCTCTGGGGCCAACGTCCTGACTTTC. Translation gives CSATVSGANVLTF.

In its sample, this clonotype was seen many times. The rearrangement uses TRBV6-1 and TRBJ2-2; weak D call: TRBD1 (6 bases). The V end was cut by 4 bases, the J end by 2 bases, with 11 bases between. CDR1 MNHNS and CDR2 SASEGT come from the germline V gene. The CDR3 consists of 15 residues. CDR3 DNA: TGTGCCAGCAGTGCCGGGACACTAAACACCGGGGAGCTGTTTTTT. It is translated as CASSAGTLNTGELFF.

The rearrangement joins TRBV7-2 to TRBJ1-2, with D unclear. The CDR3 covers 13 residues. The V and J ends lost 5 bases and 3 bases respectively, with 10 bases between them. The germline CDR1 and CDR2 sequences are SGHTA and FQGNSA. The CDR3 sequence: CASSLDRYYGYTF. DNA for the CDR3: TGTGCCAGCAGCCTGGACCGATACTATGGCTACACCTTC.

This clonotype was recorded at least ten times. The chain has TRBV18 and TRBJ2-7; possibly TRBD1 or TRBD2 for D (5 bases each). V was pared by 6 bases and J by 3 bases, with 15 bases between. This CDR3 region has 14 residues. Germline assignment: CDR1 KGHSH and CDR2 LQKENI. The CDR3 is CASSSTAVVYEQYF. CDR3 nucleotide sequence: TGTGCCAGCTCGTCGACAGCGGTGGTCTACGAGCAGTACTTC.

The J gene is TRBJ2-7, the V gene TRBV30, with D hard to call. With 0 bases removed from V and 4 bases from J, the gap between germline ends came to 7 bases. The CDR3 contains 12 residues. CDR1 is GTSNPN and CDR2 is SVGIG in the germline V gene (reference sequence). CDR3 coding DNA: TGTGCCTGGAGTGTAGGAGAATACGAGCAGTACTTC. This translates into CAWSVGEYEQYF.

The CDR3 region is CASSPPGTGVAGNTIYF. The DNA for the CDR3 is TGTGCCAGCTCACCACCCGGGACAGGGGTTGCTGGAAACACCATATATTTT. The chain uses TRBV18 and TRBJ1-3, with 10 positions matching TRBD1. The CDR3 contains 17 residues. The ends lost 0 bases at V and 2 bases at J; junction bases unmatched: 4. The germline CDR1 and CDR2 sequences are KGHSH and LQKENI.

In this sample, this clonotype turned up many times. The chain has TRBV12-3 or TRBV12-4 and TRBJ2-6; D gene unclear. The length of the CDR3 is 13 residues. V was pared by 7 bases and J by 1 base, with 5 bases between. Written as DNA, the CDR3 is TGTGCCAGCACTCTTTCTGGGGCCAACGTCCTGACTTTC. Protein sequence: CASTLSGANVLTF.

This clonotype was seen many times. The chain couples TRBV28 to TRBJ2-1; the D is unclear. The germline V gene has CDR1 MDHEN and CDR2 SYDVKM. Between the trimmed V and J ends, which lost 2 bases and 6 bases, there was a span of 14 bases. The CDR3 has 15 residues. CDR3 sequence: CASSLPGPRGNEQFF. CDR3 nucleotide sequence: TGTGCCAGCAGTTTACCGGGCCCCCGAGGCAATGAGCAGTTCTTC.